One and the same sample provided the 2 T cell receptor beta chains below, sequenced in a study of cytomegalovirus exposure and HLA in healthy donors. TCRdb keeps only in-frame clones here, not all; method: immunoSEQ multiplex PCR. Here the sample spans roughly 120,000 clones, around 89% being singletons. The sample was PBMCs. Every receptor here comes from a man aged 18 to 30 in good health and CMV-seronegative.

CDR3 DNA: TGTGCCAGCAGCTTAGAGCCCGACAGTACCTATGGCTACACCTTC. Translated, it gives CASSLEPDSTYGYTF. The chain carries TRBV11-2 and TRBJ1-2; a possible D gene is TRBD1 (5 bases). V gave up 0 bases and J gave up 4 bases, with 12 bases separating them. The length of the CDR3 is 15 residues. Germline CDR1 and CDR2: SGHAT and FQNNGV.

The V and J genes are TRBV27 and TRBJ1-2; D unclear. V was cut by 5 bases and J by 13 bases, with 20 bases left in between. The CDR3 covers 13 residues. Germline V lookup: CDR1 MNHEY, CDR2 SMNVEV (reference sequence). The CDR3 sequence is CASSASAGSAGTF. CDR3 coding DNA: TGTGCCAGCAGTGCATCCGCCGGGTCCGCCGGCACCTTC.